Presented here are 5 T cell receptor beta chains from one specimen sequenced in a study of blood T cell repertoires in COVID-19. Using immunoSEQ multiplex PCR, the repertoire was profiled, and TCRdb retains in-frame clones only, with some absent. The data show 150,000 to 190,000 clones, with about 80% seen just once and roughly 0.58% held by the top ten. Sequencing input: peripheral blood. Source of these receptors: a man between 60 and 75 years old with acute or convalescent COVID-19.

In its sample, this clone was seen once. V usage is TRBV6-2 or TRBV6-3 and J usage is TRBJ2-2; the match to TRBD1 covers 11 bases. The CDR3 is made up of 16 amino acids. The V and J ends lost 5 bases and 6 bases, in that order; junction bases with no gene match: 8. Germline CDR1 and CDR2: MNHEY and SVGEGT. CDR3 in DNA: TGTGCCAGCAGTACGGACAGGGGGCTAGGGGCCGGGGAGCTGTTTTTT. It is translated as CASSTDRGLGAGELFF.

The V call is TRBV5-8, the J call TRBJ1-2; 9 nucleotides agree with TRBD1. Germline V lookup: CDR1 SGHTS, CDR2 YDEGEE. The CDR3 sequence is 13 residues long. V was clipped by 4 bases and J by 11 bases; unmatched bases: 9. The CDR3 here is CASSRGQGTRYTF. DNA for the CDR3: TGTGCCAGCAGCAGAGGACAGGGGACAAGGTACACCTTC.

This clone was found a few times. V is TRBV2 and J is TRBJ2-7; no firm D call. V gave up 7 bases and J gave up 0 bases, with 13 bases separating them. CDR3 size: 14 residues. CDR1 and CDR2 (germline): SNHLY, FYNNEI. This chain's CDR3 is CASKDILSSYEQYF. In nucleotides, the CDR3 is TGTGCCAGCAAAGACATCCTAAGCTCCTACGAGCAGTACTTC.

The chain combines TRBV3-1 (or the pseudogene TRBV3-2) with TRBJ2-3, with 11 positions matching TRBD2. Germline assignment: CDR1 LGHDT and CDR2 YNNKEL (reference sequence). The trim removed 5 bases at V and 3 bases at J, leaving 4 bases unmatched. CDR3 size: 15 residues. CDR3 in amino acids: CASSGLAGGTDTQYF. The CDR3 nucleotides are TGTGCCAGCAGCGGCCTAGCGGGGGGAACAGATACGCAGTATTTT.

V and J are TRBV19 and TRBJ2-1; 7 bases align to TRBD1. CDR1 and CDR2 (germline): LNHDA, SQIVND (reference sequence). Trimming removed 6 bases from V and 1 base from J; junction bases left unmatched: 3. The CDR3 contains 14 residues. The CDR3 DNA follows: TGTGCCAGTAGCCTACAGGGGTCCTACAATGAGCAGTTCTTC. This sequence encodes CASSLQGSYNEQFF.